These 24 T cell receptor beta chains were all obtained from the same sample, sequenced in a study of regulatory T cells in long-lasting Graves disease (dated by TCRdb to the early 2020s). To prepare the library, multiplex PCR was applied. Sequencing used an Illumina HiSeq 4000. TCR beta libraries were built with iRepertoire HTBI primers and Arm-PCR amplification of CDR3 regions. TCRdb ran its own pipeline on the public reads, namely fastp trimming at Q25 and MiXCR clone calling, and kept in-frame beta chains. CDR3 protein sequences are deduplicated, and each keeps its most common genes and DNA. In all, the sample holds roughly 700,000 distinct CDR3 sequences, and about 30% of those were seen once. The ten largest clones take up roughly 41% of the sample. According to the study, the label for this sample's time point signals: persistent/refractory GD, antithyroid drugs over 5 years with positive TRAb. For both TCR sequencing and RNA sequencing, RNA was extracted from PBMCs in TRIzol.

The material sequenced was peripheral blood mononuclear cells (PBMCs), taken when the disease was refractory, from a patient treated with antithyroid drugs. These receptors came from a female donor with Graves disease.

The chain uses TRBV6-2 or TRBV6-3 and TRBJ2-7, with 8 positions matching TRBD1. Per germline, CDR1 MNHEY and CDR2 SVGEGT. The CDR3 contains 15 residues. V trimming: 0 bases; J trimming: 3 bases; junction bases outside the gene matches: 4. This CDR3 is CASSYSGTGDYEQYF. In nucleotides, the CDR3 is TGTGCCAGCAGTTACTCAGGGACAGGAGACTACGAGCAGTACTTC.

This clonotype was seen only a few times. The genes are TRBV20-1 and TRBJ2-5; 8 nucleotides agree with TRBD2. The CDR3 is 13 amino acids. Per germline, CDR1 DFQATT and CDR2 SNEGSKA (reference sequence). With V trimmed by 5 bases and J by 4 bases, 6 bases remained unmatched. The CDR3 protein is CSAQTSGGETQYF. CDR3 sequence (DNA): TGCAGTGCTCAAACTAGCGGAGGAGAGACCCAGTACTTC.

This rearrangement joins TRBV27 to TRBJ1-3; D gene uncertain. Trimming took off 4 bases at V and 6 bases at J, with 10 bases between the two ends. Germline V gene sequence: CDR1 MNHEY, CDR2 SMNVEV (reference sequence). This CDR3 contains 13 residues. As DNA, the CDR3 is TGTGCCAGCAGTTATCGGGGAGCAAACACCATATATTTT. It codes for CASSYRGANTIYF.

In this sample, this clonotype turned up many times. J is TRBJ1-2 and V is TRBV12-3 or TRBV12-4; possibly TRBD1 for D (5 bases). This CDR3 region has 11 residues. The V end was cut by 8 bases, the J end by 9 bases, with 13 bases between. The CDR3 loop is CASAIGESYTF. CDR3 sequence (DNA): TGTGCCAGCGCAATAGGGGAGAGCTACACCTTC.

This clonotype appeared a single time. Since no conserved phenylalanine or tryptophan closes the CDR3, a read error is the likely cause. V usage is TRBV11-1 and J usage is TRBJ1-1; 7 bases align to TRBD1. Losses at the gene ends were 5 bases for V and 4 bases for J; bases not matched to a gene: 13. From germline, CDR1 is SGHAT and CDR2 FQDESV (reference sequence). The CDR3 loop spans 16 amino acids. The CDR3 sequence is CASSQTGFRLVTEAFS. CDR3 bases: TGTGCCAGCAGCCAGACAGGGTTTCGGTTGGTCACTGAAGCTTTCTCT.

The chain employs TRBV19 and TRBJ1-5; D not certain. The CDR3 extends over 15 amino acids. CDR1 and CDR2 from the germline V gene are LNHDA and SQIVND (reference sequence). V was trimmed by 3 bases and J by 2 bases, leaving 11 bases between them. The CDR3 sequence: CASSIEVSGNQPQHF. The CDR3 region has the DNA TGTGCCAGTAGTATTGAGGTTAGTGGCAATCAGCCCCAGCATTTT.

This clonotype was detected once. CDR3 in DNA: TGTGCCAGCAGTGAAGGGAACAGGGGAACCTCCTACGAGCAGTACTTC. Translating gives CASSEGNRGTSYEQYF. The chain employs TRBV6-1 and TRBJ2-7; 7 bases line up with TRBD1. This CDR3 region has 16 residues. Germline V lookup: CDR1 MNHNS, CDR2 SASEGT. With V trimmed by 1 base and J by 0 bases, 6 bases remained unmatched.

This clonotype was seen ten or more times. The rearrangement uses TRBV6-1 and TRBJ1-2; the match to TRBD1 covers 7 bases. Germline CDR1 MNHNS, CDR2 SASEGT. The CDR3 sequence is 13 residues long. V was clipped by 4 bases and J by 8 bases; unmatched bases: 7. The CDR3 region has the DNA TGTGCCAGCAGTGCCGGACAGGCTGGAGGCTACACCTTC. This gives the protein CASSAGQAGGYTF.

This clonotype showed up just a few times. The V gene is TRBV11-2, the J gene TRBJ2-2; 10 bases agree with TRBD1. The CDR3 extends over 15 amino acids. Germline V gives CDR1 SGHAT, CDR2 FQNNGV. The ends lost 6 bases at V and 4 bases at J; junction bases unmatched: 5. The CDR3 nucleotides read TGTGCCAGCAGACGGGACAGGGGTCCCACCGGGGAGCTGTTTTTT. This gives the protein CASRRDRGPTGELFF.

This chain joins TRBV5-6 and TRBJ2-3; D not resolved. Germline-derived CDR1 and CDR2 are SGHDT and YYEEEE. CDR3 length equals 14 residues. Trimming removed 0 bases at V and 5 bases at J, with 10 bases between. CDR3 DNA sequence: TGTGCCAGCAGCTTGGGAGGTCAAGGAGATACGCAGTATTTT. Translated, it gives CASSLGGQGDTQYF.

This clonotype was observed a few times. The gene calls are TRBV10-3 and TRBJ1-1, with a weak D call TRBD1 (6 bases). The V end was cut by 3 bases, the J end by 3 bases, with 8 bases between. The CDR3 has 13 residues. Per germline, CDR1 ENHRY and CDR2 SYGVKD. CDR3 in DNA: TGTGCCATCAGTGAAAGACAGGACACTGAAGCTTTCTTT. Protein product: CAISERQDTEAFF.

This clonotype was seen more than once but under ten times. The chain couples TRBV11-2 to TRBJ2-7, with D perhaps TRBD2 (6 bases). The germline gives CDR1 SGHAT, CDR2 FQNNGV. Trimming pared 5 bases from V and 3 bases from J, leaving 11 bases between. The CDR3 covers 13 residues. CDR3 region: CASSRGAGYEQYF. Written as DNA, the CDR3 is TGTGCCAGCAGCCGCGGGGCAGGCTACGAGCAGTACTTC.

The gene calls are TRBV11-2 and TRBJ1-2; D remains ambiguous. The CDR3 length is 14 residues. Germline assignment: CDR1 SGHAT and CDR2 FQNNGV. Trimming removed 1 base at V and 8 bases at J, with 14 bases between. CDR3 bases: TGTGCCAGCAGCTTAGTATCAAGTTGGCCGGGCTACACCTTC. This gives the protein CASSLVSSWPGYTF. Together with reference TRBV11-2 and TRBJ1-2, the CDR3 gives the full variable domain: EAGVAQSPRYKIIEKRQSVAFWCNPISGHATLYWYQQILGQGPKLLIQFQNNGVVDDSQLPKDRFSAERLKGVDSTLKIQPAKLEDSAVYLCASSLVSSWPGYTFGSGTRLTVV.

This clonotype has more than one count but fewer than ten. The V gene is TRBV6-2 or TRBV6-3, the J gene TRBJ2-7; 7 positions match TRBD1. CDR1 is MNHEY, CDR2 SVGEGT, per germline. The CDR3 has 14 residues. The V segment lost 7 bases and the J segment 3 bases; nucleotides outside the gene matches: 9. The CDR3 coding sequence is TGTGCCAGCATCCCGGGACAGTCCCGCTACGAGCAGTACTTC. This encodes CASIPGQSRYEQYF.

This clonotype was counted at least ten times. The gene calls are TRBV27 and TRBJ1-6; D uncertain. This CDR3 region has 14 residues. With 5 bases removed from V and 9 bases from J, the gap between germline ends came to 14 bases. Germline CDR1 reads MNHEY; CDR2 reads SMNVEV (reference sequence). The CDR3 loop is CASSGSLRVSPLHF. The CDR3 coding sequence is TGTGCCAGCAGTGGATCCCTCCGGGTTTCACCCCTCCACTTT.

CDR3 coding DNA: TGTGCCAGCAGGCAGACAGGCGCCTACGAGCAGTACTTC. Translation gives CASRQTGAYEQYF. The rearrangement uses TRBV2 and TRBJ2-7, with TRBD1 as a possible D gene (6 bases). Deletions cut 6 bases from V and 2 bases from J, with 11 bases between. This CDR3 has 13 amino acids. CDR1 and CDR2 (germline): SNHLY, FYNNEI.

The chain has TRBV5-1 and TRBJ2-7, with TRBD2 identical over 10 bases. Trimming took 0 bases from V and 1 from J; bases not matched to a gene: 7. The CDR3 spans 17 residues. Germline V gene lookup returns CDR1 SGHRS and CDR2 YFSETQ. CDR3 sequence reads: CASSLDPSGSSSYEQYF. DNA for the CDR3: TGCGCCAGCAGCTTGGATCCTAGCGGGAGTTCTTCCTACGAGCAGTACTTC.

This clonotype was recorded many times. V usage is TRBV2 and J usage is TRBJ1-1, with D possibly TRBD1 on 6 matching bases. The V gene's germline CDR1 is SNHLY and CDR2 FYNNEI. CDR3 size: 16 residues. Trimming pared 5 bases from V and 4 bases from J, leaving 20 bases between. The CDR3 DNA reads TGTGCCAGCAGTACACGAAACAGGGCGGTGAGCACTGAAGCTTTCTTT. Protein sequence: CASSTRNRAVSTEAFF.

The chain uses TRBV5-1 and TRBJ1-1, with D hard to call. Germline assignment: CDR1 SGHRS and CDR2 YFSETQ. The V end was cut by 7 bases, the J end by 1 base, with 14 bases between. There are 14 residues in the CDR3. This chain's CDR3 is CASGLTVPNTEAFF. CDR3 sequence (DNA): TGCGCCAGCGGACTTACAGTCCCGAACACTGAAGCTTTCTTT.

This clonotype came up a few times. The chain carries TRBV7-9 and TRBJ1-5, with D possibly matching TRBD1 (5 bases). The germline V gene has CDR1 SEHNR and CDR2 FQNEAQ (reference sequence). Trimming took 2 bases from V and 5 from J, leaving 13 bases between them. The CDR3 extends over 15 amino acids. The CDR3 reads CASSLRGGQDQPQHF. The CDR3 DNA reads TGTGCCAGCAGCTTACGCGGGGGTCAGGATCAGCCCCAGCATTTT.

This clonotype was found many times. The rearrangement uses TRBV7-9 and TRBJ1-4; D may be TRBD1 (6 bases). The CDR3 is made up of 16 amino acids. The V gene's germline CDR1 is SEHNR and CDR2 FQNEAQ (reference sequence). The V and J ends lost 5 bases and 8 bases respectively, with 21 bases between them. CDR3 sequence (DNA): TGTGCCAGCAGCAACCGGGACAACAAGAACGGAGAAAAACTGTTTTTT. Translation: CASSNRDNKNGEKLFF.

This clonotype was detected many times. This chain's CDR3 is CASSEHQGLEKLFF. The DNA for the CDR3 is TGTGCCAGCAGTGAACATCAAGGACTTGAAAAACTGTTTTTT. The chain has TRBV6-1 and TRBJ1-4, with unresolved D. V dropped 2 bases and J dropped 7 bases, with 11 bases sitting between them. Germline CDR1 and CDR2: MNHNS and SASEGT. The CDR3 is 14 amino acids.

This clonotype occurred a few times. The chain joins TRBV5-5 to TRBJ1-1; a possible D gene is TRBD1 (5 bases). The germline gives CDR1 SGHKS, CDR2 YYEKEE (reference sequence). CDR3 length equals 13 residues. V gave up 0 bases and J gave up 10 bases, with 13 bases separating them. The CDR3 DNA reads as TGTGCCAGCAGCTTGGCGGCCCGGCAGGGAGCTTTCTTT. This translates into CASSLAARQGAFF.

The rearrangement uses TRBV7-9 and TRBJ1-1, with D possibly TRBD1 on 5 matching bases. Trimming stripped 4 bases from V and 11 bases from J, with 17 bases between. The CDR3 loop spans 13 amino acids. Germline CDR1 reads SEHNR; CDR2 reads FQNEAQ (reference sequence). The CDR3 loop is CASSSDIPNAAFF. For the CDR3, the DNA is TGTGCCAGCAGCTCGGACATTCCCAATGCGGCTTTCTTT.